These 25 T cell receptor beta chains were sequenced from one sample in a study of cytomegalovirus exposure and HLA in healthy donors. The PCR made use of 60 Vbeta and 13 Jbeta primers. TCRdb's table, derived via immunoSEQ multiplex PCR, lists solely in-frame clones and lacks some. Among around 99,000 clones, 81% were seen once, and the ten largest hold about 2%. Sequenced material: PBMCs. Receptors were obtained from a woman in her thirties in good health and CMV-seronegative.

CDR3 sequence: CASRDNLGQRNTEAFF. In DNA, the CDR3 is TGTGCCAGCAGAGACAACCTTGGACAGCGTAACACTGAAGCTTTCTTT. The chain joins TRBV2 to TRBJ1-1; D perhaps matches TRBD1 (6 bases). CDR3 length equals 16 residues. Trimming left V 6 bases short and J 2 bases short, with 19 bases between. CDR1 and CDR2 (germline): SNHLY, FYNNEI.

The table lists this clone with a few counts. The gene calls are TRBV18 and TRBJ1-4; possibly TRBD1 for D (6 bases). This CDR3 is 14 amino acids long. Germline V gives CDR1 KGHSH, CDR2 LQKENI. V lost 3 bases and J 3 bases, leaving 8 bases between the germline ends. The DNA of the CDR3 is TGTGCCAGCTCACCGGGGGCGGCTAATGAAAAACTGTTTTTT. As protein: CASSPGAANEKLFF.

V is TRBV29-1 and J is TRBJ2-7, with 9 positions matching TRBD1. The CDR3 is 13 residues long. V shed 4 bases, J shed 4 bases, and the junction held 5 bases outside the gene matches. The V gene's germline CDR1 is SQVTM and CDR2 ANQGSEA. The CDR3 DNA is TGCAGCGTTGGCCCGACAGGGGGGTACGAGCAGTACTTC. It encodes CSVGPTGGYEQYF.

J is TRBJ1-1 and V is TRBV5-1, with TRBD1 matching over 7 bases. Trimming cost V 1 base and J 1 base; bases outside gene matches: 7. The CDR3 is 16 residues long. Germline values: CDR1 SGHRS, CDR2 YFSETQ. CDR3 DNA sequence: TGCGCCAGCAGCTTGACAGGGGACCACTCGAACACTGAAGCTTTCTTT. Protein product: CASSLTGDHSNTEAFF.

The DNA for the CDR3 is TGTGCCAGCAGCTTACCGGGAACCTCCTACGAGCAGTACTTC. It specifies CASSLPGTSYEQYF. V and J are TRBV7-9 and TRBJ2-7, with D perhaps matching TRBD2 (5 bases). The germline V gene has CDR1 SEHNR and CDR2 FQNEAQ (reference sequence). The V gene lost 2 bases and the J gene lost 0 bases, with 8 bases spanning the gap. The CDR3 consists of 14 residues.

The rearrangement links TRBV20-1 to TRBJ1-1, with D possibly matching TRBD1 (5 bases). Trimming took off 3 bases at V and 7 bases at J, with 9 bases between the two ends. There are 11 residues in the CDR3. CDR1 and CDR2 (germline): DFQATT, SNEGSKA (reference sequence). CDR3 in amino acids: CSARVGDEAFF. In DNA form, the CDR3 reads TGCAGTGCTAGGGTAGGGGATGAAGCTTTCTTT.

V gene TRBV15 combines with J gene TRBJ1-1; 7 bases are shared with TRBD1. There are 12 residues in the CDR3. The V and J ends lost 8 bases and 4 bases, in that order; junction bases with no gene match: 4. CDR1 is LNHNV, CDR2 YYDKDF, per germline (reference sequence). The DNA of the CDR3 is TGTGCCACCTCCCGGGACAGCACTGAAGCTTTCTTT. Protein product: CATSRDSTEAFF. Complete variable domain (other parts from reference TRBV15 and TRBJ1-1): DAMVIQNPRYQVTQFGKPVTLSCSQTLNHNVMYWYQQKSSQAPKLLFHYYDKDFNNEADTPDNFQSRRPNTSFCFLDIRSPGLGDTAMYLCATSRDSTEAFFGQGTRLTVV.

The rearrangement uses TRBV29-1 and TRBJ2-1, with D perhaps matching TRBD2 (6 bases). The germline V gene has CDR1 SQVTM and CDR2 ANQGSEA. CDR3 length: 15 residues. Trimming removed 4 bases from V and 0 bases from J, with 13 bases in between. CDR3 nucleotide sequence: TGCAGCGTTGTTGATGGGGGGTTCTCCTACAATGAGCAGTTCTTC. This codes for CSVVDGGFSYNEQFF.

The chain employs TRBV5-8 and TRBJ2-5; 9 positions match TRBD1. The CDR3 loop spans 13 amino acids. The V segment lost 5 bases and the J segment 5 bases; nucleotides outside the gene matches: 4. CDR1 and CDR2 (germline): SGHTS, YDEGEE. CDR3 protein: CASRGTGKETQYF. The CDR3 DNA reads as TGTGCCAGCAGGGGGACAGGGAAGGAGACCCAGTACTTC.

This chain connects TRBV29-1 to TRBJ2-2; 12 nucleotides align to TRBD2. The V and J ends lost 3 bases and 6 bases, in that order; junction bases with no gene match: 11. Germline CDR1 is SQVTM and CDR2 is ANQGSEA. The CDR3 totals 17 residues. The CDR3 protein is CSVDWATSGSSPGELFF. The CDR3 coding sequence is TGCAGCGTTGATTGGGCGACTAGCGGGAGCAGTCCCGGGGAGCTGTTTTTT.

The chain combines TRBV4-3 with TRBJ2-7; D is perhaps TRBD1 (6 bases). CDR3 size: 13 residues. Germline values: CDR1 LGHNA, CDR2 YSLEER. The V and J ends lost 0 bases and 6 bases respectively, with 9 bases between them. The DNA for the CDR3 is TGCGCCAGCAGCCAAGATACAGGGTCCGAGCAGTACTTC. As protein: CASSQDTGSEQYF.

The V call is TRBV27, the J call TRBJ2-2, with TRBD2 matching 7 bases. J gave up 6 bases and V 4 bases, and 5 bases lay outside the gene matches. The V gene's germline CDR1 is MNHEY and CDR2 SMNVEV (reference sequence). The length of the CDR3 is 14 residues. CDR3 amino acids: CASSWTSGPGELFF. CDR3 bases: TGTGCCAGCAGTTGGACTAGTGGTCCCGGGGAGCTGTTTTTT.

The chain is built from TRBV7-6 and TRBJ2-2; TRBD2 agrees at 8 bases. CDR3 length: 15 residues. The germline V gene has CDR1 SGHVS and CDR2 FNYEAQ. J was trimmed by 3 bases and V by 8 bases; bases with no gene match: 8. CDR3 loop: CASSVGGGYTGELFF. CDR3 DNA: TGTGCCAGCTCGGTCGGGGGGGGGTACACCGGGGAGCTGTTTTTT.

The sample holds a few counts of this clone. This rearrangement joins TRBV14 to TRBJ2-3, with 9 bases aligning to TRBD2. This CDR3 contains 14 residues. Germline values: CDR1 SGHDN, CDR2 FVKESK. Unmatched junction bases numbered 8, after V lost 8 bases and J lost 5 bases. The CDR3 is CASGTLSGGDTQYF. As DNA, the CDR3 is TGTGCCAGCGGCACACTTAGCGGGGGAGATACGCAGTATTTT.

The chain uses TRBV19 and TRBJ1-1, with D hard to call. Germline V lookup: CDR1 LNHDA, CDR2 SQIVND (reference sequence). Trimming removed 1 base at V and 3 bases at J, with 18 bases between. CDR3 length: 17 residues. DNA of the CDR3: TGTGCCAGTAGTATAGGGTTAGGGAGGAGGGTGGACACTGAAGCTTTCTTT. It is translated as CASSIGLGRRVDTEAFF.

This clone is labeled as medium-sized. CDR3 sequence: CASSIADRGGIPQHF. The CDR3 DNA follows: TGTGCCAGTAGTATCGCGGACAGGGGGGGCATTCCCCAGCATTTT. V gene TRBV19 combines with J gene TRBJ1-5; 10 nucleotides match TRBD1. Per the germline V gene, CDR1 is LNHDA and CDR2 is SQIVND (reference sequence). Trimming removed 3 bases from V and 10 bases from J; junction bases left unmatched: 9. CDR3 length: 15 residues.

The chain carries TRBV25-1 and TRBJ2-7; 8 nucleotides line up with TRBD2. The CDR3 spans 12 residues. From germline, CDR1 is MGHDK and CDR2 SYGVNS. With V trimmed by 6 bases and J by 10 bases, 8 bases remained unmatched. The CDR3 protein is CASRSGGSDQYF. The CDR3 bases are TGTGCCAGCAGATCGGGGGGGTCCGATCAGTACTTC.

The chain is built from TRBV30 and TRBJ2-7; the match to TRBD2 covers 10 bases. The length of the CDR3 is 13 residues. Germline CDR1 GTSNPN, CDR2 SVGIG (reference sequence). With V trimmed by 1 base and J by 9 bases, 6 bases remained unmatched. The CDR3 DNA reads TGTGCCTGGAGTGGGATAGCGGGAGGTTGGCAGTACTTC. Translating it yields CAWSGIAGGWQYF.

CDR3 bases: TGTGCCACTCAGGACAACAATCAGCCCCAGCATTTT. It yields the protein CATQDNNQPQHF. V usage is TRBV19 and J usage is TRBJ1-5; D perhaps matches TRBD1 (5 bases). CDR1 and CDR2 (germline): LNHDA, SQIVND (reference sequence). V was clipped by 10 bases and J by 3 bases, with 10 bases between them. The CDR3 covers 12 residues.

The CDR3 loop is CASSSGGNEQFF. In DNA form, the CDR3 reads TGCGCCAGCAGCTCAGGGGGCAATGAGCAGTTCTTC. The J gene is TRBJ2-1, the V gene TRBV5-1; 7 bases agree with TRBD1. CDR3 size: 12 residues. CDR1 is SGHRS, CDR2 YFSETQ, per germline. V was pared by 3 bases and J by 6 bases, with 0 bases of the junction left unmatched.

V gene TRBV5-6 combines with J gene TRBJ1-5, with 7 nucleotides matching TRBD1. V lost 3 bases to trimming and J lost 2 bases; unmatched junction nucleotides: 5. The CDR3 runs to 15 residues. Germline V lookup: CDR1 SGHDT, CDR2 YYEEEE. CDR3 residues: CASSSGGWGNQPQHF. The CDR3 DNA follows: TGTGCCAGCAGCTCAGGGGGTTGGGGCAATCAGCCCCAGCATTTT.

V gene TRBV11-2 combines with J gene TRBJ2-7; possibly TRBD1 for D (5 bases). Deletions cut 4 bases from V and 0 bases from J, with 10 bases between. The CDR3 loop spans 14 amino acids. The germline gives CDR1 SGHAT, CDR2 FQNNGV. CDR3 loop: CASSSEDSSYEQYF. In DNA form, the CDR3 reads TGTGCCAGCAGCTCTGAAGACAGCTCCTACGAGCAGTACTTC.

This clone was picked up a small number of times. The chain uses TRBV7-8 and TRBJ2-7; D remains ambiguous. Between the trimmed V and J ends, which lost 2 bases and 2 bases, there was a span of 13 bases. The length of the CDR3 is 15 residues. Germline CDR1 SGHVS, CDR2 FQNEAQ. This CDR3 reads CASSLTPVPTYEQYF. The CDR3 DNA follows: TGTGCCAGCAGCTTAACCCCAGTACCCACCTACGAGCAGTACTTC.

V and J are TRBV5-1 and TRBJ2-2; maybe TRBD2 (6 bases). CDR3 length: 15 amino acids. Trimming removed 3 bases at V and 7 bases at J, with 16 bases between. Per germline, CDR1 SGHRS and CDR2 YFSETQ. The CDR3 sequence: CASSWTTSRVGELFF. The CDR3 nucleotides are TGCGCCAGCAGCTGGACTACCAGCCGGGTCGGGGAGCTGTTTTTT.

The rearrangement uses TRBV4-3 and TRBJ2-1; 8 nucleotides line up with TRBD2. Germline trimming cut 8 bases from V and 2 bases from J; bases unmatched to any gene: 14. The V gene's germline CDR1 is LGHNA and CDR2 YSLEER. The CDR3 runs to 17 residues. In nucleotides, the CDR3 is TGCGCCAGCCTGTGGCTAGTTACTAGCGGTACCTACAATGAGCAGTTCTTC. Its translation is CASLWLVTSGTYNEQFF.